These 21 T cell receptor beta chains share one sample of origin, sequenced in a study of control samples from healthy donors and cancer patients. Assay used: immunoSEQ multiplex PCR; TCRdb lists only in-frame clones, some missing. Among about 120,000 clones listed, 80% to 90% were seen once. The sample comprised blood. These receptors came from a man aged 30 to 39 in good health.

The chain links TRBV11-1 to TRBJ2-3; 9 nucleotides agree with TRBD1. Trimming cost V 4 bases and J 5 bases; bases outside gene matches: 4. The V gene's germline CDR1 is SGHAT and CDR2 FQDESV (reference sequence). The CDR3 is 14 amino acids. The CDR3 nucleotides read TGTGCCAGCAGCTCGCGGACAGGGGAAGATACGCAGTATTTT. This encodes CASSSRTGEDTQYF.

This CDR3 is CASSQERNGQGRSPLHF. DNA of the CDR3: TGCGCCAGCAGCCAAGAAAGGAACGGCCAGGGGCGCTCACCCCTCCACTTT. The chain employs TRBV4-1 and TRBJ1-6, with D perhaps matching TRBD1 (6 bases). V lost 0 bases to trimming and J lost 10 bases, with 19 bases between them. Looked up from germline, CDR1 is MGHRA and CDR2 is YSYEKL. The CDR3 consists of 17 residues.

The genes are TRBV11-2 and TRBJ2-7, with TRBD2 identical over 7 bases. CDR1 is SGHAT and CDR2 is FQNNGV in the germline V gene. The J segment lost 3 bases and the V segment lost 5 bases, leaving 10 bases of the junction unmatched. The CDR3 has 15 amino acids. The CDR3 bases are TGTGCCAGCAGCGGGCGCTGGGGGGGAGACTACGAGCAGTACTTC. Encoded protein: CASSGRWGGDYEQYF.

The DNA of the CDR3 is TGCGCCAGCAGCCCCGGGGGGGATCAGCCCCAGCATTTT. Amino acid sequence: CASSPGGDQPQHF. The V gene is TRBV5-1, the J gene TRBJ1-5, with D perhaps matching TRBD1 (5 bases). Germline-derived CDR1 and CDR2 are SGHRS and YFSETQ. V lost 4 bases, J lost 5 bases, and 10 bases lay in between. The CDR3 extends over 13 amino acids.

The rearrangement joins TRBV14 to TRBJ1-2, with a weak D call TRBD1 (5 bases). Trimming pared 1 base from V and 4 bases from J, leaving 10 bases between. CDR1 SGHDN and CDR2 FVKESK come from the germline V gene. This CDR3 spans 14 amino acids. The CDR3 loop reads CASSQVQGTYGYTF. The CDR3 bases are TGTGCCAGCAGCCAAGTCCAGGGAACCTATGGCTACACCTTC.

This clone was observed a single time. Other DNA sequences in the sample encode the same CDR3. This chain joins TRBV24-1 and TRBJ1-1; D remains unclear. The CDR3 covers 13 residues. V was pared by 3 bases and J by 1 base, with 5 bases between. Germline CDR1 and CDR2: KGHDR and SFDVKD. The chain's CDR3 is CATSDLGNTEAFF. In DNA form, the CDR3 reads TGTGCCACCAGTGATCTGGGGAACACTGAAGCTTTCTTT.

The chain links TRBV1 to TRBJ2-2; the table calls TRBD1, which could not be checked here. TRBV1 is labeled a pseudogene. This CDR3 has 16 amino acids. Written as DNA, the CDR3 is TGCACCAGCACCCTCCTTGACAGGGAAAGCACCGGGGAGCTGTTTTTT. It codes for CTSTLLDRESTGELFF.

V is TRBV30 and J is TRBJ1-3, with D perhaps TRBD1 (5 bases). With 2 bases removed from V and 4 bases from J, the gap between germline ends came to 15 bases. Germline-derived CDR1 and CDR2 are GTSNPN and SVGIG (reference sequence). The CDR3 consists of 15 residues. The CDR3 nucleotides read TGTGCCTGGAGTCCCGGAACGGGGCGGGGAAACACCATATATTTT. The encoded protein is CAWSPGTGRGNTIYF.

The chain links TRBV3-1 (or the pseudogene TRBV3-2) to TRBJ1-1, with unresolved D. Per germline, CDR1 LGHDT and CDR2 YNNKEL (reference sequence). The CDR3 is 13 residues long. The V end was cut by 1 base, the J end by 4 bases, with 7 bases between. The CDR3 DNA is TGTGCCAGCAGCCAAGGGTCAGGCACTGAAGCTTTCTTT. Translating it yields CASSQGSGTEAFF.

The V gene is TRBV6-6, the J gene TRBJ2-1, with 10 bases identical to TRBD1. The CDR3 has 15 residues. Germline assignment: CDR1 MNHNY and CDR2 SVGAGI (reference sequence). J lost 8 bases, V lost 0 bases, and 4 bases had no gene match. CDR3 amino acids: CASSYSTGGLDEQFF. Written as DNA, the CDR3 is TGTGCCAGCAGTTACTCGACAGGGGGCTTGGATGAGCAGTTCTTC.

This clone was seen a handful of times. The chain couples TRBV6-6 to TRBJ2-7; perhaps D is TRBD1 or TRBD2 (6 bases each). Germline lookup yields CDR1 MNHNY and CDR2 SVGAGI (reference sequence). The CDR3 spans 15 residues. Trimming pared 6 bases from V and 2 bases from J, leaving 17 bases between. As DNA, the CDR3 is TGTGCCAGCAGCCCTCGAGGGGGGAGTACCTACGAGCAGTACTTC. It specifies CASSPRGGSTYEQYF.

The chain joins TRBV5-1 to TRBJ1-2; D not certain. This CDR3 is built from 13 residues. Germline assignment: CDR1 SGHRS and CDR2 YFSETQ. Trimming stripped 4 bases from V and 5 bases from J, with 12 bases between. CDR3 sequence reads: CASSRSETYGYTF. CDR3 sequence (DNA): TGCGCCAGCAGCCGATCAGAGACTTATGGCTACACCTTC.

The rearrangement links TRBV12-3 or TRBV12-4 to TRBJ1-1, with a tentative D call TRBD1 (5 bases). The CDR3 contains 13 residues. The V end lost 6 bases, the J end lost 1 base, and 9 bases lay between the germline ends. CDR3 sequence (DNA): TGTGCCAGCAGCCGAGGACAGAACACTGAAGCTTTCTTT. This codes for CASSRGQNTEAFF.

V usage is TRBV5-1 and J usage is TRBJ2-3; no reliable D call. The CDR3 runs 13 residues. CDR1 and CDR2 from the germline V gene are SGHRS and YFSETQ. V shed 3 bases and J shed 0 bases, with 5 bases lying between them. This CDR3 is CASSSLSTDTQYF. The CDR3 DNA is TGCGCCAGCAGCTCCCTCAGCACAGATACGCAGTATTTT.

The table lists this clone with a count of one. The gene calls are TRBV5-1 and TRBJ1-5; D is unclear. This CDR3 contains 13 residues. The V and J ends lost 0 bases and 6 bases respectively, with 7 bases between them. Germline assignment: CDR1 SGHRS and CDR2 YFSETQ. The CDR3 is CASSLEPGQPQHF. The CDR3 DNA sequence: TGCGCCAGCAGCTTGGAACCGGGTCAGCCCCAGCATTTT. Complete variable domain (other parts from reference TRBV5-1 and TRBJ1-5): KAGVTQTPRYLIKTRGQQVTLSCSPISGHRSVSWYQQTPGQGLQFLFEYFSETQRNKGNFPGRFSGRQFSNSRSEMNVSTLELGDSALYLCASSLEPGQPQHFGDGTRLSIL.

The chain carries TRBV10-2 and TRBJ2-7, with 12 bases fitting TRBD1. The CDR3 has 16 residues. Germline CDR1 is WSHSY and CDR2 is SAAADI. J was trimmed by 2 bases and V by 7 bases; bases with no gene match: 9. The CDR3 DNA reads TGCGCCAGCACCGGGACAGGGGGCGCGTTGACCTACGAGCAGTACTTC. Translated, it gives CASTGTGGALTYEQYF.

This clone was detected once. The gene calls are TRBV28 and TRBJ1-2; unclear D gene. The CDR3 has 11 amino acids. CDR1 is MDHEN, CDR2 SYDVKM, per germline. V was cut by 10 bases and J by 2 bases, with 8 bases left in between. The CDR3 region has the DNA TGTGCCACCTCCTTGAACTATGGCTACACCTTC. This translates into CATSLNYGYTF.

The chain joins TRBV9 to TRBJ1-2, with TRBD1 matching over 10 bases. Germline CDR1 and CDR2: SGDLS and YYNGEE. This CDR3 spans 15 amino acids. With V trimmed by 0 bases and J by 8 bases, 7 bases remained unmatched. In DNA, the CDR3 is TGTGCCAGCAGCGTAGTGGGGACAGGGGCTCAGGGCTACACCTTC. Its protein product is CASSVVGTGAQGYTF.

The chain has TRBV7-6 and TRBJ1-3, with no clear D. The CDR3 runs to 15 residues. Trimming removed 5 bases at V and 0 bases at J, with 11 bases between. Germline lookup yields CDR1 SGHVS and CDR2 FNYEAQ. The CDR3 is CASSLHAASGNTIYF. CDR3 bases: TGTGCCAGCAGCCTTCATGCCGCCTCTGGAAACACCATATATTTT.

The chain employs TRBV7-2 and TRBJ2-7; 9 bases map to TRBD2. The V segment lost 4 bases and the J segment 3 bases; nucleotides outside the gene matches: 7. CDR1 and CDR2 from the germline V gene are SGHTA and FQGNSA. The CDR3 length is 15 residues. The CDR3 nucleotides read TGTGCCAGCAGCTACGCGGGCGGGGGGGGCTACGAGCAGTACTTC. This sequence encodes CASSYAGGGGYEQYF. The variable domain in full, with the rest retrieved from reference TRBV7-2 and TRBJ2-7, is GAGVSQSPSNKVTEKGKDVELRCDPISGHTALYWYRQSLGQGLEFLIYFQGNSAPDKSGLPSDRFSAERTGGSVSTLTIQRTQQEDSAVYLCASSYAGGGGYEQYFGPGTRLTVT.

The chain is built from TRBV11-2 and TRBJ2-2, with 8 bases identical to TRBD1. The CDR3 has 17 amino acids. Looked up from germline, CDR1 is SGHAT and CDR2 is FQNNGV. With 2 bases clipped from V and 2 bases from J, the junction kept 7 bases outside the gene matches. CDR3 protein: CASSLRTGPLNTGELFF. The CDR3 nucleotides are TGTGCCAGCAGCTTACGGACAGGGCCCCTAAACACCGGGGAGCTGTTTTTT.